The following is a TCR beta chain sequence with its context. The target antigen is unknown. Oncomine TCR Beta short-read sequencing was applied to DNA from cultured CD4+ T cells. TCRdb processed the PCR reads anew with MiXCR; each CDR3 protein has one entry. The sample includes 7,000 to 8,000 distinct CDR3 sequences, about 41% of them seen just once. The sample is drawn from a study of vaccination and CD4 T cells after COVID-19. Study-level information: With a range of 35 to 161, the median interval from diagnosis to drawing post-COVID samples was 101 days. Spike peptides, overlapping and drawn from SARS-CoV-2, HCoV-NL63, HCoV-OC43 and HCoV-229E, were used to stimulate cells.

Study-wide points: Researchers report that a median about 90% of reactive clones in convalescent patients surfaced only post-vaccination.

Treatment given: approximately 9-day PBMC culture with coronavirus spike peptide pools or control peptides (ViraFEST assay). Ahead of the COVID-19 pandemic (2011-2018), the CD4+ T cells of the unexposed donor were collected. Per-well cultures of 1.8 million or so PBMCs received about 10 IU/ml IL-2 and approximately 9.1 ug/ml peptide pools. The CDR3 has 13 residues. Trimming left V 1 base short and J 8 bases short, with 11 bases between. This TCR was recovered from a human donor in good health. The gene calls are TRBV12-3 or TRBV12-4 and TRBJ1-2; D might be TRBD1 (5 bases). Sequences were obtained from CD4+ T cells from blood, cultured in vitro. For the CDR3, the DNA is TGTGCCAGCAGTTTAGACAGGCTCTGGGGCTACACCTTC. Encoded protein: CASSLDRLWGYTF.